Below, 5 T cell receptor beta chains from the same sample are listed, as sequenced in a study of shared clonotypes between healthy human individuals. Profiled with immunoSEQ multiplex PCR; TCRdb holds only in-frame clones, not every one. The table includes 2 million to 2.5 million clones, under 97% detected once. The sequencing input was naive CD4+ T cells sorted from blood. The sample's subset: CD45RA+ positively selected. The receptors were gathered from a man aged 18 to 29 in good health.

This sequence joins TRBV9 and TRBJ2-2; D could derive from TRBD1 or TRBD2 (5 bases each). Looked up from germline, CDR1 is SGDLS and CDR2 is YYNGEE. V lost 3 bases to trimming and J lost 4 bases, with 16 bases between them. CDR3 size: 16 residues. CDR3 sequence (DNA): TGTGCCAGCAGCGCGCGTGGGACCTCGGGCACCGGGGAGCTGTTTTTT. It codes for CASSARGTSGTGELFF.

The chain has TRBV9 and TRBJ2-7, with 8 bases aligning to TRBD2. Germline V gene lookup returns CDR1 SGDLS and CDR2 YYNGEE. This CDR3 has 17 residues. After removal of 4 bases from V and 3 bases from J, the junction contained 15 bases not matched to a gene. CDR3 sequence: CASSPEGPGRAFYEQYF. The CDR3 DNA follows: TGTGCCAGCAGCCCCGAGGGTCCCGGGAGGGCCTTCTACGAGCAGTACTTC.

This chain links TRBV5-8 with TRBJ1-3; D ambiguous. V lost 0 bases, J lost 0 bases, and 7 bases lay in between. The CDR3 loop spans 15 amino acids. CDR1 and CDR2 (germline): SGHTS, YDEGEE. CDR3 protein: CASSLVLSSGNTIYF. CDR3 nucleotide sequence: TGTGCCAGCAGCTTGGTGCTGAGCTCTGGAAACACCATATATTTT.

This clone was detected once. This chain joins TRBV7-9 and TRBJ1-2; 10 positions agree with TRBD1. V dropped 1 base and J dropped 4; count of bases not matched to a gene: 3. This CDR3 comprises 15 residues. CDR1 SEHNR and CDR2 FQNEAQ come from the germline V gene (reference sequence). The CDR3 region is CASSLGTGGSYGYTF. The CDR3 DNA sequence: TGTGCCAGCAGCTTAGGGACAGGGGGATCCTATGGCTACACCTTC.

This chain uses TRBV19 with TRBJ1-5; possibly TRBD1 for D (5 bases). The CDR3 contains 11 residues. V lost 8 bases, J lost 8 bases, and 10 bases lay in between. In germline, CDR1 is LNHDA, CDR2 SQIVND (reference sequence). The CDR3 reads CASGGGKPQHF. As DNA, the CDR3 is TGTGCCAGTGGTGGGGGAAAGCCCCAGCATTTT. Combining the CDR3 with reference TRBV19 and TRBJ1-5 gives the whole variable domain DGGITQSPKYLFRKEGQNVTLSCEQNLNHDAMYWYRQDPGQGLRLIYYSQIVNDFQKGDIAEGYSVSREKKESFPLTVTSAQKNPTAFYLCASGGGKPQHFGDGTRLSIL.